This record looks at one TCR beta chain sequence and its context. Its antigen target is currently unknown. No much larger clonotype is one base removed from it; base qualities were not supplied. Library preparation was by the immunoSEQ multiplex PCR assay. A mixture of 60 forward primers for TCR Vbeta segments and 13 reverse primers for TCR Jbeta segments was used in the multiplex PCR. The CDR3 region of rearranged TCR beta genes was amplified from genomic DNA with a multiplex PCR assay. The Illumina HiSeq System was used to sequence the amplified TCR beta libraries as 87-base-pair reads. The original methods were these. A later analysis tallied roughly 80 million unique TCR beta chains across the 666 repertoires, and around 12 million of those chains were shared by two or more donors. Raw reads were error-corrected and collapsed into unique sequences by a nearest-neighbor algorithm in which closely related sequences were merged to remove PCR and sequencing errors. Alignment of CDR3 sequences to IMGT reference sequences was used to assign V, D and J gene segments. For a sequence to be retained, at least a six-nucleotide match to both a V gene segment and a J gene segment was required. A rearrangement was called productive if the CDR3 had no stop codons and remained in frame with V and J, and every other rearrangement was called non-productive. Following IMGT convention, CDR3 was defined as the stretch from the second conserved V-encoded cysteine to the conserved J-encoded phenylalanine. Sequences without an unambiguous match to a single V gene segment were excluded from the earlier analysis of over 500 of the donors. An earlier analysis of fewer than 650 of the donors classified V segments as functional when productive rearrangements were above 56.7% and as segregating when the standard deviation between donors was above 5%. A statistical classification framework was developed to diagnose cytomegalovirus status using the catalog of TCR beta chain sequences. V and J gene assignment, in a later analysis, came from comparing TCR nucleotide sequences with IMGT/GENE-DB human TR gene sequences. Using the TCRdist pipeline, a later analysis assigned CDR3 sequences along with most-parsimonious VDJ recombination scenarios. In a later analysis, every TCR beta chain was defined by the combination of its CDR3 amino acid sequence and its V-gene family, and reads without a unique V-gene family were dropped. In a later analysis, a few hundred highly shared, low-generation-probability nucleotide sequences were removed to address suspected cross-contamination and a sequencing artifact. In a later analysis, a clonal expansion index was calculated for each public chain from normalized within-repertoire ranks of inferred template counts. Generation probabilities in a later analysis came from a VDJ recombination model fitted to out-of-frame rearrangements, and those results were checked against IGoR. Hypergeometric tests were used in a later analysis to score TCR-TCR, TCR-HLA and TCR-CMV co-occurrence, with a repertoire-size bias correction applied to the TCR pairs. False discovery rates were estimated in a later analysis by permuting HLA or CMV assignments 20 times. In a later analysis, co-occurring TCRs were grouped using DBSCAN, and TCRdist sequence similarity was added for clustering within HLA-allele-positive subsets. Repertoires with fewer than 30,000 or more than 120,000 public chains, plus five repertoires with anomalous nucleotide sharing, were excluded from co-occurrence clustering. TCRdb obtained this table from immuneACCESS and retained in-frame rearrangements with V and J assigned. These tables miss some clones; where compared with another copy, unresolved V genes account for less than half of the shortfall, and the remainder is unexplained. V, J and clone size derive from that table, while D and trimming were established from the DNA sequence. This sample comprises under 150,000 clones, approximately 80% of them detected only once. The ten largest account for less than 3% of the sample.

The CDR3 goes from the cysteine to the phenylalanine over 14 residues. Of all the DNA, just the CDR3 is kept, 42 bases in frame from base 1. The germline V gene (reference sequence) gives CDR1 as LNHDA and CDR2 as SQIVND. Trimmed from V: 4 bases; trimmed from J: 6 bases; junction bases lacking a gene match: 5. The data stem from a study of cytomegalovirus exposure and HLA in healthy donors (dated by TCRdb to 2017 to 2019). About the full investigation: An earlier analysis of some 550 of the donors reported 276 Gb of sequence data and around 110 million unique TCR beta sequences from some 180 million T cells. Approximately 310 gigabases of sequencing data and roughly 81 million unique TCR sequences made up an early release that covered several hundred HLA-typed donors. The genetic ancestry cluster associated with self-reported Caucasian donors included around four fifths of the roughly 410 genotyped donors. The study aimed to test whether signatures of past pathogen exposure could be identified by cataloging public T cell receptors. The study profiled the T cell repertoires of more than 500 subjects by immunosequencing and related them to cytomegalovirus serostatus. A separate validation cohort of roughly 110 different subjects was used in addition to the roughly 670-subject first cohort. The study combined high-throughput TCR immunosequencing, statistical association of individual TCRs with disease status, and machine learning to predict cytomegalovirus infection status. To study patterns of TCR occurrence, a later analysis re-analyzed previously published TCR beta repertoires from hundreds of donors and added high-resolution HLA genotyping. The later analysis used no new phenotypic data to find candidate immune exposures, relying instead on TCR beta sequences and their occurrence across donors. An earlier analysis of 450 to 750 of the donors used high-throughput TCR beta sequencing to judge whether each TCR beta V gene segment behaved as functional or pseudogenic. Donor age, sex, ethnicity and CMV serostatus were compiled alongside the repertoire data. A later genetic analysis took genome-wide SNP genotypes for about 60% of the roughly 670 donors and used that subset as a discovery cohort. Every repertoire in the discovery cohort had been generated on one and the same sequencing platform. HLA typing included class I and class II loci at four-digit resolution. The number of typed donors differed by locus: about 620-640 for A, B, C, DRB1 and DQB1; some 500 for DQA1; 600 to 610 for DPA1; and around 470 for DPB1. Because of strong linkage in the cohort, roughly five DR-DQ haplotypes were treated as single units for association and clustering. Across some 400 genotyped donors of the cohort, an average of about 200,000 unique TCR beta nucleotide sequences per donor were sequenced, and 15% to 20% of those sequences were non-productive.

The cohort comprised under 700 healthy bone marrow donors. At the time of sampling, every cohort member was nominally healthy, though immune exposures that went unrecorded were likely present. The donor tested CMV seronegative, placing the donor among the roughly 350 seronegative members of the cohort. A peripheral blood sample was provided by each donor, and peripheral blood mononuclear cells were used for TCR beta sequencing. The Qiagen DNeasy Blood Extraction Kit was used to extract genomic DNA from the blood cell samples. Findings and caveats that apply to the study as a whole: In a later genetic analysis, fewer N-insertions in productive TCRs were reported among donors in an Asian-associated ancestry cluster than the roughly 670-donor mean. A later analysis found that most CMV-associated TCR beta chains appeared HLA-restricted, with HLA associations seemingly driven largely by CMV exposure. Linkage disequilibrium might explain the correlated functional status among segregating V segments, but an unknown experimental factor could not be ruled out. A later genetic analysis associated a missense DCLRE1C variant with V-gene and J-gene trimming of TCR beta chains, and an independent cohort replicated the association. Some IMGT-functional V segments, including TRBV6-2 and TRBV6-3, could not be distinguished by the 87-base-pair reads and were therefore excluded. When HLA alleles, especially DR and DQ, strongly co-occurred, TCR associations were difficult to assign to individual alleles. In an earlier analysis of approximately 590 of the donors, most TCR beta V segments appeared in productive rearrangements about 87% or about 30% of the time, broadly matching IMGT annotations. It was suggested by the authors that the approach could potentially be generalized to other disease states and immunological phenotypes. A later analysis found that HLA-associated TCR beta chains were more clonally expanded and had lower generation probabilities than equally common non-associated chains. For the cohort, immune exposure information was limited to CMV serostatus. At a false discovery rate of 0.05, a later analysis linked some 18,000 TCR beta sequences to specific HLA alleles. While some public TCRs were present in many individuals, most TCR sequences turned up only very rarely across donors. Because HLA typing was missing for some donors at each locus, association tests included only the typed subset. In this cohort, only TCR beta chains were sequenced, and detectable features were limited by the absence of alpha or paired-chain data. Over 15 rarely observed V segments, including chromosome 9 orphons, were excluded from the earlier analysis of some 590 of the donors because counts were too low. A later analysis reported that several top co-occurrence clusters appeared linked to parvovirus B19, influenza, CMV and Epstein-Barr virus. A cluster of highly shared sequence variants was judged likely to represent a technical artifact of the sequencing pipeline. A total of 164 TCR beta chains were listed by the study as associated with cytomegalovirus. A further reported finding was that TCR beta sequences accurately predicted the HLA-A and HLA-B alleles for most subjects in the first cohort. According to a later analysis, TCR association rates differed among HLA loci, with DRB1 alleles showing the most associated TCRs and HLA-C alleles showing the fewest. Roughly uniform sequencing depth across donors was assumed in presence/absence analyses, although this assumption may not hold. In both the original and validation cohorts, the classifier was reported to diagnose cytomegalovirus status with high specificity and sensitivity. In vitro tests confirmed that a few of the cytomegalovirus-associated TCR beta chains recognize cytomegalovirus antigens.

The TCR was taken from a man aged 45 to 65 in good health and CMV-seronegative. Sequencing used PBMCs. Recombination connected TRBV19 to TRBJ1-5; 8 bases in the junction line up with TRBD1. The CDR3: CASSRGQGTQPQHF. The DNA is TGTGCCAGTAGTAGAGGACAGGGTACTCAGCCCCAGCATTTT. Reference TRBV19 and TRBJ1-5 proteins supply the regions before and after the CDR3; the full variable domain is: DGGITQSPKYLFRKEGQNVTLSCEQNLNHDAMYWYRQDPGQGLRLIYYSQIVNDFQKGDIAEGYSVSREKKESFPLTVTSAQKNPTAFYLCASSRGQGTQPQHFGDGTRLSIL.